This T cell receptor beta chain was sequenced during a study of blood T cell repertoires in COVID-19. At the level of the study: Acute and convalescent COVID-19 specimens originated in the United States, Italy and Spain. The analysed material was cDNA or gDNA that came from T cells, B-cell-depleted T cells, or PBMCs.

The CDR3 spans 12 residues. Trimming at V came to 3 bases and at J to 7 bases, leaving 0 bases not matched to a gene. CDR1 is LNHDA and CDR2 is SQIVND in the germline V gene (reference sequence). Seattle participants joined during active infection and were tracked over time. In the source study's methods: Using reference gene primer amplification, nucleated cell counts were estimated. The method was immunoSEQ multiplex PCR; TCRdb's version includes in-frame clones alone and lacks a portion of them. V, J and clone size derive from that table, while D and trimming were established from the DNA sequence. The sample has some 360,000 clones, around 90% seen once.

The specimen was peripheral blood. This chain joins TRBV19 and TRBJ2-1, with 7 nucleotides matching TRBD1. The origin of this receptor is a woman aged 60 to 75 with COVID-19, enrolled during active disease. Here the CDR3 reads CASSMGQNEQFF. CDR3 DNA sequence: TGTGCCAGTAGTATGGGACAGAATGAGCAGTTCTTC.